This passage covers 27 T cell receptor beta chains from one sample sequenced in a study of T cells after yellow fever vaccination. TCRdb re-called the 5' RACE reads with MiXCR, one entry per CDR3 protein. The sample lists some 340,000 distinct CDR3 sequences; approximately 11% were seen once. The sample here was CD4+ T cells sorted from PBMCs, taken 45 days after the yellow fever booster vaccination. These receptors originate from a man between 18 and 29 years old who received the YFV17D yellow fever vaccine.

This sequence joins TRBV11-3 and TRBJ1-1; D is uncertain. This CDR3 comprises 13 residues. Germline loops: CDR1 SGHNT, CDR2 YENEEA. V was pared by 5 bases and J by 3 bases, with 10 bases between. The chain's CDR3 is CASSHGRDTEAFF. The CDR3 DNA reads as TGTGCCAGCAGCCACGGACGGGACACTGAAGCTTTCTTT.

This clonotype has a count of ten or more. This CDR3 reads CASSRSIGGANYGYTF. CDR3 DNA sequence: TGTGCCAGCAGCCGATCGATCGGGGGAGCTAACTATGGCTACACCTTC. The chain has TRBV3-1 and TRBJ1-2; D perhaps matches TRBD1 (5 bases). This CDR3 contains 16 residues. The germline CDR1 and CDR2 sequences are LGHDT and YNNKEL (reference sequence). V was pared by 4 bases and J by 0 bases, with 15 bases between.

This clonotype was seen many times. This chain's CDR3 is CASRETGPDTQYF. The DNA of the CDR3 is TGCGCCAGCAGGGAGACAGGACCAGATACGCAGTATTTT. This chain uses TRBV5-1 with TRBJ2-3, with a possible D match to TRBD1 (6 bases). Between the trimmed V and J ends, which lost 5 bases and 4 bases, there was a span of 11 bases. Germline CDR1 and CDR2: SGHRS and YFSETQ. The CDR3 covers 13 residues.

CDR3 region: CASSLVRNEAFF. The CDR3 bases are TGTGCCAGCAGCTTAGTGAGGAACGAAGCTTTCTTT. The chain has TRBV7-9 and TRBJ1-1; no definite D call. V was pared by 1 base and J by 8 bases, with 8 bases between. CDR1 SEHNR and CDR2 FQNEAQ come from the germline V gene (reference sequence). The CDR3 covers 12 residues. The entire variable domain, with the rest obtained from reference TRBV7-9 and TRBJ1-1, is as follows: DTGVSQNPRHKITKRGQNVTFRCDPISEHNRLYWYRQTLGQGPEFLTYFQNEAQLEKSRLLSDRFSAERPKGSFSTLEIQRTEQGDSAMYLCASSLVRNEAFFGQGTRLTVV.

This chain links TRBV9 with TRBJ2-1, with D possibly matching TRBD2 (7 bases). This CDR3 region has 16 residues. Germline V gives CDR1 SGDLS, CDR2 YYNGEE. The V end was cut by 0 bases, the J end by 0 bases, with 10 bases between. Here the CDR3 reads CASSVGGGNSYNEQFF. The CDR3 DNA reads TGTGCCAGCAGCGTAGGCGGGGGCAACTCCTACAATGAGCAGTTCTTC.

DNA for the CDR3: TGTGCCAGCAGCCCTGGGCAGGGGAATCGGGAGCAGTACTTC. This encodes CASSPGQGNREQYF. The rearrangement links TRBV4-2 to TRBJ2-7; TRBD1 is a possible D gene (6 bases). CDR1 and CDR2 from the germline V gene are LGHNA and YNFKEQ. This CDR3 contains 14 residues. V lost 4 bases and J lost 7, with 17 bases in between.

The chain uses TRBV12-3 or TRBV12-4 and TRBJ1-4; 7 bases agree with TRBD1. The CDR3 is 15 residues long. The J segment lost 8 bases and the V segment lost 1 base, leaving 7 bases of the junction unmatched. The CDR3 nucleotides read TGTGCCAGCAGTTTAGGGGGGACAGTAAGAGAAAAACTGTTTTTT. It yields the protein CASSLGGTVREKLFF.

The genes are TRBV12-3 or TRBV12-4 and TRBJ2-2; possible D gene TRBD1, 5 bases. CDR3 length equals 15 residues. The germline V and J ends were trimmed by 5 bases and 5 bases, with 15 bases remaining between them. In DNA form, the CDR3 reads TGTGCCAGCAGTCTGGGGCGAAAGAGGACCGGGGAGCTGTTTTTT. It codes for CASSLGRKRTGELFF.

The CDR3 protein is CASSLAVGQGRNTF. The CDR3 DNA follows: TGCGCCAGCAGCTTGGCCGTTGGACAGGGGAGAAACACCTTC. The chain combines TRBV5-1 with TRBJ1-2; 9 bases are a match to TRBD1. Germline trimming cut 0 bases from V and 12 bases from J; bases unmatched to any gene: 9. From germline, CDR1 is SGHRS and CDR2 YFSETQ. The CDR3 is 14 amino acids.

This clonotype occurred many times. The rearrangement uses TRBV6-2 or TRBV6-3 and TRBJ1-6, with TRBD1 matching 7 bases. V trimming: 5 bases; J trimming: 9 bases; junction bases outside the gene matches: 4. Germline CDR1 and CDR2: MNHEY and SVGEGT. The CDR3 is 13 residues long. In nucleotides, the CDR3 is TGTGCCAGCAGTCGGGACAGAGCTTCACCCCTCCACTTT. Protein: CASSRDRASPLHF.

The J gene is TRBJ1-1, the V gene TRBV3-1, with TRBD1 as a possible D gene (5 bases). Germline CDR1 LGHDT, CDR2 YNNKEL (reference sequence). The V end lost 10 bases, the J end lost 4 bases, and 16 bases lay between the germline ends. This CDR3 is 13 amino acids long. The CDR3 spells CATCLGRGTEAFF. The DNA for the CDR3 is TGTGCCACATGTTTGGGACGCGGCACTGAAGCTTTCTTT.

This clonotype was seen repeatedly, ten times or more. V usage is TRBV7-2 and J usage is TRBJ2-1, with TRBD2 as a possible D gene (5 bases). Per the germline V gene, CDR1 is SGHTA and CDR2 is FQGNSA. Deletions cut 8 bases from V and 10 bases from J, with 12 bases between. This CDR3 comprises 11 residues. This chain's CDR3 is CASWGRGEQFF. Here the CDR3 DNA reads TGTGCCAGCTGGGGTCGCGGGGAGCAGTTCTTC.

The chain has TRBV6-6 and TRBJ2-1; TRBD1 or TRBD2 may be the D gene (6 bases each). Trimming stripped 2 bases from V and 9 bases from J, with 14 bases between. The CDR3 extends over 14 amino acids. Germline-derived CDR1 and CDR2 are MNHNY and SVGAGI (reference sequence). CDR3 region: CASSYQAEGGEQFF. DNA for the CDR3: TGTGCCAGCAGTTACCAGGCCGAGGGGGGTGAGCAGTTCTTC.

This clonotype was observed a few times. The chain employs TRBV7-3 and TRBJ2-2, with a tentative D call TRBD1 (5 bases). Trimming removed 5 bases at V and 5 bases at J, with 15 bases between. Germline V gives CDR1 SGHTA, CDR2 FQGTGA. This CDR3 comprises 15 residues. CDR3 sequence: CASSLTDPRTGELFF. DNA for the CDR3: TGTGCCAGCAGCCTGACAGATCCGCGGACCGGGGAGCTGTTTTTT.

V is TRBV5-5 and J is TRBJ1-5; tentatively, D is TRBD1 (5 bases). The germline V gene has CDR1 SGHKS and CDR2 YYEKEE (reference sequence). V lost 4 bases and J lost 4, with 9 bases in between. The CDR3 runs 13 residues. CDR3 loop: CASSTEGNQPQHF. CDR3 DNA: TGTGCCAGCAGCACAGAGGGGAATCAGCCCCAGCATTTT.

CDR3 bases: TGTGCCTGGAACGCAGGGGGGGGTCAGCCCCAGCATTTT. Protein sequence: CAWNAGGGQPQHF. V usage is TRBV30 and J usage is TRBJ1-5; 7 nucleotides align to TRBD1. The CDR3 runs to 13 residues. V lost 4 bases, J lost 6 bases, and 6 bases stayed unmatched. In germline, CDR1 is GTSNPN, CDR2 SVGIG (reference sequence).

This clonotype was counted ten times or more. The rearrangement joins TRBV10-2 to TRBJ2-7, with 10 bases fitting TRBD2. This CDR3 comprises 14 residues. In germline, CDR1 is WSHSY, CDR2 SAAADI. V dropped 7 bases and J dropped 1; count of bases not matched to a gene: 4. The CDR3 DNA sequence: TGCGCCAGCATCGGACTAGCGGCATCCTACGAGCAGTACTTC. This encodes CASIGLAASYEQYF.

This CDR3 reads CASSLGYGSSDYGYTF. CDR3 nucleotides: TGTGCCAGCAGCTTAGGGTATGGCAGTTCTGACTATGGCTACACCTTC. V usage is TRBV7-9 and J usage is TRBJ1-2; D remains unclear. The V gene's germline CDR1 is SEHNR and CDR2 FQNEAQ (reference sequence). The CDR3 has 16 residues. V was clipped by 1 base and J by 3 bases, with 15 bases between them.

This clonotype turned up a few times. The V and J genes are TRBV5-5 and TRBJ1-6, with D perhaps TRBD1 (6 bases). V was clipped by 7 bases and J by 7 bases, with 6 bases between them. The CDR3 runs 11 residues. Per germline, CDR1 SGHKS and CDR2 YYEKEE (reference sequence). Written as DNA, the CDR3 is TGTGCCAGCGGACAGAATTCACCCCTCCACTTT. This gives the protein CASGQNSPLHF.

In this sample, this clonotype turned up many times. The chain carries TRBV10-1 and TRBJ2-1; D is possibly TRBD1 or TRBD2 (5 bases each). Trimming pared 5 bases from V and 7 bases from J, leaving 15 bases between. The germline V gene has CDR1 WNHNN and CDR2 SYGVQD (reference sequence). The CDR3 spans 14 residues. The CDR3 sequence: CASSPPGRRNEQFF. The CDR3 DNA reads TGCGCCAGCAGTCCCCCGGGACGACGGAATGAGCAGTTCTTC.

This clonotype appeared a few times. The CDR3 DNA reads as TGTGCCAGCAGCTTCTTAGCTGGACAGGGACTGTTTTTT. Protein sequence: CASSFLAGQGLFF. The chain joins TRBV7-2 to TRBJ1-4; 8 nucleotides align to TRBD1. CDR3 length: 13 residues. The germline CDR1 and CDR2 sequences are SGHTA and FQGNSA. V trimming: 3 bases; J trimming: 13 bases; junction bases outside the gene matches: 7.

Comments on this clonotype: The junction differs from germline at one of its ends, possibly a read error. J is TRBJ2-2 and V is TRBV9, with D uncertain. The CDR3 covers 17 residues. The V gene's germline CDR1 is SGDLS and CDR2 YYNGEE. CDR3 DNA sequence: TGTGCCAGCAGCGTAGGAATAAGGGAAACGAACACCTGGGAGCTGTTTTTT. Protein: CASSVGIRETNTWELFF.

The V and J genes are TRBV20-1 and TRBJ2-3; 10 bases match TRBD2. J lost 2 bases, V lost 3 bases, and 8 bases had no gene match. The CDR3 extends over 16 amino acids. Germline-derived CDR1 and CDR2 are DFQATT and SNEGSKA (reference sequence). The DNA for the CDR3 is TGCAGTGCTAGCACCCTAGCGGGGGCCTACACAGATACGCAGTATTTT. Translated, it gives CSASTLAGAYTDTQYF.

This clonotype showed up just a few times. The rearrangement links TRBV7-8 to TRBJ2-1; D is perhaps TRBD2 (7 bases). The germline V and J ends were trimmed by 4 bases and 5 bases, with 12 bases remaining between them. The V gene's germline CDR1 is SGHVS and CDR2 FQNEAQ. There are 14 residues in the CDR3. CDR3 sequence (DNA): TGTGCCAGCAGCTGGGGGGCGGGGGACAATGAGCAGTTCTTC. Amino acids: CASSWGAGDNEQFF.

The CDR3: CASSSGGGINYEQYF. In nucleotides, the CDR3 is TGTGCCAGTAGTTCGGGGGGGGGAATTAACTACGAGCAGTACTTC. The rearrangement uses TRBV19 and TRBJ2-7; 8 bases align to TRBD2. Germline V lookup: CDR1 LNHDA, CDR2 SQIVND (reference sequence). V shed 5 bases, J shed 3 bases, and the junction held 9 bases outside the gene matches. This CDR3 comprises 15 residues.

This clonotype was picked up a small number of times. J is TRBJ2-1 and V is TRBV5-1; the match to TRBD1 covers 9 bases. J was trimmed by 13 bases and V by 5 bases; bases with no gene match: 10. The CDR3 is 13 residues long. Germline V gene sequence: CDR1 SGHRS, CDR2 YFSETQ. This CDR3 is CASRPDTGGRQFF. CDR3 coding DNA: TGCGCCAGCAGGCCAGATACAGGGGGCAGACAGTTCTTC.

The V call is TRBV5-5, the J call TRBJ1-5; D remains ambiguous. The V end lost 4 bases, the J end lost 6 bases, and 17 bases lay between the germline ends. This CDR3 is 15 amino acids long. Germline V gene data show CDR1 as SGHKS and CDR2 as YYEKEE (reference sequence). The CDR3 sequence is CASSHWDSSAQPQHF. The CDR3 region has the DNA TGTGCCAGCAGCCATTGGGATTCGTCGGCTCAGCCCCAGCATTTT.